A single sample is the source of the 32 T cell receptor beta chains below, sequenced in a study of cytomegalovirus exposure and HLA in healthy donors. The PCR had 60 Vbeta and 13 Jbeta primers. This table comes from immunoSEQ multiplex PCR, and its TCRdb copy is limited to in-frame clones, with some not included. Here the sample table reports some 89,000 clones. The sample consisted of PBMCs. Receptors were obtained from a young woman in good health and CMV-seronegative.

Details on this clone: One end of the junction fails to match germline, which may point to a read error. The CDR3 is CSASGGSGGLF. In nucleotides, the CDR3 is TGCAGTGCTAGCGGGGGGAGTGGGGGCCTCTTC. The rearrangement joins TRBV20-1 to TRBJ2-7, with TRBD2 as a possible D gene (7 bases). The CDR3 covers 11 residues. The germline CDR1 and CDR2 sequences are DFQATT and SNEGSKA (reference sequence).

The gene calls are TRBV30 and TRBJ1-2; D unclear. CDR1 GTSNPN and CDR2 SVGIG come from the germline V gene (reference sequence). The CDR3 runs to 11 residues. V gave up 2 bases and J gave up 8 bases, with 9 bases separating them. CDR3 loop: CAWSNGGGYTF. The CDR3 nucleotides read TGTGCCTGGAGTAATGGCGGGGGCTACACCTTC.

CDR3 in amino acids: CASSRQTGGDTGELFF. In DNA, the CDR3 is TGTGCCAGCAGCCGACAGACAGGGGGAGACACCGGGGAGCTGTTTTTT. V gene TRBV6-6 combines with J gene TRBJ2-2, with 9 bases matching TRBD1. The CDR3 runs to 16 residues. Germline loops: CDR1 MNHNY, CDR2 SVGAGI (reference sequence). The V and J ends lost 6 bases and 3 bases, in that order; junction bases with no gene match: 8.

The rearrangement uses TRBV4-1 and TRBJ1-1, with D unresolved. Germline values: CDR1 MGHRA, CDR2 YSYEKL. The CDR3 covers 15 residues. With 1 base removed from V and 1 base from J, the gap between germline ends came to 10 bases. The CDR3 spells CASSQGSRGNTEAFF. The CDR3, as DNA: TGCGCCAGCAGCCAAGGGTCTCGAGGGAACACTGAAGCTTTCTTT.

The gene calls are TRBV18 and TRBJ2-5; the match to TRBD2 covers 10 bases. CDR3 length: 15 amino acids. Germline CDR1 is KGHSH and CDR2 is LQKENI. The V and J ends lost 1 base and 2 bases, in that order; junction bases with no gene match: 1. The CDR3 here is CASSPLTSGQETQYF. DNA for the CDR3: TGTGCCAGCTCACCACTGACTAGCGGGCAAGAGACCCAGTACTTC.

The chain carries TRBV11-2 and TRBJ2-1, with D hard to call. V lost 5 bases and J 10 bases, leaving 9 bases between the germline ends. This CDR3 is 11 amino acids long. The germline V gene encodes CDR1 SGHAT and CDR2 FQNNGV. CDR3 bases: TGTGCCAGCAGCCCCCAACTAGAGCAGTTCTTC. Protein sequence: CASSPQLEQFF.

The genes are TRBV7-9 and TRBJ2-7; the match to TRBD1 covers 9 bases. The CDR3 loop spans 17 amino acids. Per germline, CDR1 SEHNR and CDR2 FQNEAQ (reference sequence). Trimming at V came to 4 bases and at J to 1 base, leaving 11 bases not matched to a gene. DNA for the CDR3: TGTGCCAGCAGCTCCCGGGACAGGGTTGATGGGTCCTACGAGCAGTACTTC. Its protein product is CASSSRDRVDGSYEQYF.

This chain links TRBV5-4 with TRBJ2-7; a possible D gene is TRBD1 (6 bases). V shed 4 bases and J shed 2 bases, with 13 bases lying between them. The germline gives CDR1 SGHNT, CDR2 YYREEE (reference sequence). The CDR3 runs 14 residues. As DNA, the CDR3 is TGTGCCAGCAGCCCGGACAGTTATACCTACGAGCAGTACTTC. Translating gives CASSPDSYTYEQYF.

The rearrangement links TRBV29-1 to TRBJ1-1, with D perhaps TRBD1 (5 bases). The germline V and J ends were trimmed by 6 bases and 5 bases, with 10 bases remaining between them. The V gene's germline CDR1 is SQVTM and CDR2 ANQGSEA. CDR3 length equals 11 residues. CDR3 sequence reads: CSVAKGTEAFF. The CDR3 DNA reads TGCAGCGTGGCGAAGGGGACTGAAGCTTTCTTT.

This chain connects TRBV5-1 to TRBJ1-2, with 8 positions matching TRBD1. The germline CDR1 and CDR2 sequences are SGHRS and YFSETQ. The trim removed 4 bases at V and 2 bases at J, leaving 10 bases unmatched. The CDR3 is 16 amino acids. The CDR3 spells CASSPGTGTVNYGYTF. The DNA of the CDR3 is TGCGCCAGCAGCCCCGGGACAGGAACAGTAAACTATGGCTACACCTTC.

The chain recombines TRBV13 with TRBJ2-5; D remains ambiguous. This CDR3 region has 13 residues. V shed 1 base and J shed 4 bases, with 7 bases lying between them. The germline gives CDR1 PRHDT, CDR2 FYEKMQ (reference sequence). The CDR3 region is CASSLAHGETQYF. The CDR3 DNA reads as TGTGCCAGCAGCTTAGCGCACGGAGAGACCCAGTACTTC.

The chain couples TRBV29-1 to TRBJ1-5, with 7 bases lining up with TRBD1. The V segment lost 6 bases and the J segment 2 bases; nucleotides outside the gene matches: 4. Germline values: CDR1 SQVTM, CDR2 ANQGSEA. This CDR3 has 13 amino acids. CDR3 sequence (DNA): TGCAGCGTGATCGGGACAGGCAATCAGCCCCAGCATTTT. Its protein product is CSVIGTGNQPQHF.

The chain employs TRBV18 and TRBJ1-1, with a tentative D call TRBD1 (6 bases). V lost 2 bases, J lost 3 bases, and 22 bases lay in between. Germline CDR1 and CDR2: KGHSH and LQKENI. The CDR3 covers 18 residues. The chain's CDR3 is CASSPFLQGSGADTEAFF. DNA for the CDR3: TGTGCCAGCTCACCATTCTTACAGGGAAGTGGTGCGGACACTGAAGCTTTCTTT.

The chain employs TRBV2 and TRBJ1-1; 9 bases fit TRBD1. J gave up 7 bases and V 4 bases, and 4 bases lay outside the gene matches. Germline-derived CDR1 and CDR2 are SNHLY and FYNNEI. This CDR3 contains 13 residues. The CDR3 loop reads CASSGGQGREAFF. The CDR3 DNA reads as TGTGCCAGCAGTGGGGGACAGGGCCGTGAAGCTTTCTTT. Complete variable domain (other parts from reference TRBV2 and TRBJ1-1): EPEVTQTPSHQVTQMGQEVILRCVPISNHLYFYWYRQILGQKVEFLVSFYNNEISEKSEIFDDQFSVERPDGSNFTLKIRSTKLEDSAMYFCASSGGQGREAFFGQGTRLTVV.

The chain carries TRBV20-1 and TRBJ2-5; weak D call: TRBD2 (5 bases). Germline V gene lookup returns CDR1 DFQATT and CDR2 SNEGSKA (reference sequence). The CDR3 spans 11 residues. V lost 0 bases and J lost 9, with 8 bases in between. The CDR3 region is CSARDRRAQYF. The DNA for the CDR3 is TGCAGTGCTAGAGATAGGCGGGCCCAGTACTTC.

For the CDR3, the DNA is TGTGCCAGCAGCTTAGGGGGTGAAGGGGCAGATACGCAGTATTTT. The encoded protein is CASSLGGEGADTQYF. The chain uses TRBV11-3 and TRBJ2-3, with D tentatively TRBD1 (5 bases). CDR1 and CDR2 from the germline V gene are SGHNT and YENEEA. The CDR3 is made up of 15 amino acids. Trimming pared 1 base from V and 4 bases from J, leaving 12 bases between.

In DNA, the CDR3 is TGCGCCAGCAGCCAAGTACATGCGGGACAGTCTTACTATGGCTACACCTTC. This translates into CASSQVHAGQSYYGYTF. The genes are TRBV4-1 and TRBJ1-2; 7 bases match TRBD1. The CDR3 is 17 residues long. V shed 1 base, J shed 3 bases, and the junction held 11 bases outside the gene matches. CDR1 is MGHRA, CDR2 YSYEKL, per germline.

The chain's CDR3 is CASSQGLAGGGPYNEQFF. CDR3 DNA: TGCGCCAGCAGCCAAGGACTAGCGGGAGGTGGCCCCTACAATGAGCAGTTCTTC. V usage is TRBV4-1 and J usage is TRBJ2-1, with 13 bases aligning to TRBD2. CDR1 MGHRA and CDR2 YSYEKL come from the germline V gene. This CDR3 spans 18 amino acids. Losses at the gene ends were 1 base for V and 2 bases for J; bases not matched to a gene: 5.

This chain connects TRBV7-2 to TRBJ1-1; no definite D call. The V gene lost 3 bases and the J gene lost 2 bases, with 7 bases spanning the gap. This CDR3 is built from 13 residues. Germline V gene lookup returns CDR1 SGHTA and CDR2 FQGNSA. CDR3: CASSFNSNTEAFF. In DNA form, the CDR3 reads TGTGCCAGCAGCTTCAACAGCAACACTGAAGCTTTCTTT.

The J gene is TRBJ2-2, the V gene TRBV5-1; a weak D match, TRBD2 (5 bases). The V and J ends lost 4 bases and 7 bases respectively, with 14 bases between them. CDR3 length: 14 amino acids. CDR1 is SGHRS, CDR2 YFSETQ, per germline. The DNA for the CDR3 is TGCGCCAGCAGCCCGAGGGTCGAAGGCGGGGAGCTGTTTTTT. This encodes CASSPRVEGGELFF.

The chain links TRBV19 to TRBJ2-2; 11 bases are a match to TRBD2. Germline values: CDR1 LNHDA, CDR2 SQIVND (reference sequence). The CDR3 length is 17 residues. V lost 0 bases to trimming and J lost 6 bases; unmatched junction nucleotides: 6. The CDR3 sequence is CASSIDLAGGLSGELFF. The CDR3 nucleotides are TGTGCCAGTAGTATAGACCTAGCGGGGGGTCTCTCCGGGGAGCTGTTTTTT.

The genes are TRBV5-1 and TRBJ1-5; D perhaps matches TRBD1 (5 bases). Looked up from germline, CDR1 is SGHRS and CDR2 is YFSETQ. With 0 bases removed from V and 6 bases from J, the gap between germline ends came to 13 bases. The CDR3 extends over 15 amino acids. The CDR3 DNA is TGCGCCAGCAGCTTGGGGATCCCCGGGGGTCAGCCCCAGCATTTT. This sequence encodes CASSLGIPGGQPQHF. The variable domain in full, with the rest retrieved from reference TRBV5-1 and TRBJ1-5, is KAGVTQTPRYLIKTRGQQVTLSCSPISGHRSVSWYQQTPGQGLQFLFEYFSETQRNKGNFPGRFSGRQFSNSRSEMNVSTLELGDSALYLCASSLGIPGGQPQHFGDGTRLSIL.

The V call is TRBV6-5, the J call TRBJ1-4; the D is unclear. V lost 2 bases and J lost 0, with 7 bases in between. The CDR3 length is 15 residues. Germline loops: CDR1 MNHEY, CDR2 SVGAGI. In nucleotides, the CDR3 is TGTGCCAGCAGTTACAAGCGTCCAACTAATGAAAAACTGTTTTTT. This sequence encodes CASSYKRPTNEKLFF.

The chain uses TRBV6-5 and TRBJ2-3, with 8 bases identical to TRBD2. Germline values: CDR1 MNHEY, CDR2 SVGAGI. CDR3 size: 14 residues. With V trimmed by 3 bases and J by 4 bases, 3 bases remained unmatched. Written as DNA, the CDR3 is TGTGCCAGCAGTTATGGGACTAGGGCAGATACGCAGTATTTT. The encoded protein is CASSYGTRADTQYF.

The V call is TRBV5-4, the J call TRBJ2-5, with 16 bases lining up with TRBD2. Near its end, the DNA agrees better with TRBJ2-7, so the J call may be wrong. The germline V gene encodes CDR1 SGHNT and CDR2 YYREEE (reference sequence). The CDR3 covers 18 residues. CDR3 in amino acids: CASSPGAGTSGRAYEQYF. The CDR3 DNA reads as TGTGCCAGCAGCCCCGGGGCGGGGACTAGCGGGAGGGCCTACGAGCAGTACTTC.

The V gene is TRBV14, the J gene TRBJ1-1; D gene ambiguous. The V end lost 1 base, the J end lost 3 bases, and 6 bases lay between the germline ends. CDR3 length: 13 amino acids. The germline V gene encodes CDR1 SGHDN and CDR2 FVKESK. The CDR3 is CASSQALDTEAFF. The CDR3 DNA sequence: TGTGCCAGCAGCCAAGCACTGGACACTGAAGCTTTCTTT.

The CDR3 DNA reads TGTGCCAGTAGTCCCGGACTATACGAGCAGTACTTC. Residues: CASSPGLYEQYF. The V gene is TRBV19, the J gene TRBJ2-7; D is possibly TRBD2 (6 bases). CDR1 is LNHDA, CDR2 SQIVND, per germline (reference sequence). The CDR3 length is 12 residues. V lost 5 bases, J lost 4 bases, and 9 bases lay in between.

This rearrangement joins TRBV5-8 to TRBJ1-5; D might be TRBD1 (6 bases). CDR3 length equals 15 residues. Trimming took 0 bases from V and 7 from J, leaving 14 bases between them. Germline CDR1 reads SGHTS; CDR2 reads YDEGEE. Here the CDR3 reads CASSLGGGGFQPQHF. The CDR3 coding sequence is TGTGCCAGCAGCTTGGGGGGAGGGGGGTTCCAGCCCCAGCATTTT.

To note about this clone: At the DNA level, this CDR3 is encoded by other sequences in the same sample as well. The chain recombines TRBV9 with TRBJ1-2; maybe TRBD1 (6 bases). The CDR3 spans 14 residues. The germline V gene has CDR1 SGDLS and CDR2 YYNGEE. The V gene lost 0 bases and the J gene lost 1 base, with 7 bases spanning the gap. The CDR3 DNA follows: TGTGCCAGCAGCGTAGGACAGGATAACTATGGCTACACCTTC. It is translated as CASSVGQDNYGYTF. Supplemented by reference TRBV9 and TRBJ1-2, the full variable domain reads DSGVTQTPKHLITATGQRVTLRCSPRSGDLSVYWYQQSLDQGLQFLIQYYNGEERAKGNILERFSAQQFPDLHSELNLSSLELGDSALYFCASSVGQDNYGYTFGSGTRLTVV.

The chain links TRBV4-2 to TRBJ2-5; perhaps TRBD2 as D (6 bases). Germline-derived CDR1 and CDR2 are LGHNA and YNFKEQ. V was cut by 3 bases and J by 5 bases, with 16 bases left in between. CDR3 length equals 15 residues. CDR3 bases: TGTGCCAGCAGCCAGAGAGGGACTCCGGGGGAGACCCAGTACTTC. Translated: CASSQRGTPGETQYF.

The chain is built from TRBV27 and TRBJ1-2; the match to TRBD1 covers 8 bases. In germline, CDR1 is MNHEY, CDR2 SMNVEV (reference sequence). Trimming at V came to 3 bases and at J to 5 bases, leaving 5 bases not matched to a gene. The CDR3 consists of 14 residues. The CDR3 loop reads CASSFTGGNYGYTF. In DNA, the CDR3 is TGTGCCAGCAGTTTCACAGGGGGGAATTATGGCTACACCTTC.

This chain uses TRBV9 with TRBJ2-3; a weak D match, TRBD2 (6 bases). The CDR3 extends over 16 amino acids. Trimming stripped 4 bases from V and 0 bases from J, with 15 bases between. Germline V gene data show CDR1 as SGDLS and CDR2 as YYNGEE. CDR3 bases: TGTGCCAGCAGCCTCCAGATAGCGGCTAGCACAGATACGCAGTATTTT. Amino acids: CASSLQIAASTDTQYF.